In its sample, the clone carrying this TCR beta chain was seen a few times. These data are taken from a study of blood T cell repertoires in COVID-19. Overall study: The United States, Italy and Spain were the sources of the acute and convalescent COVID-19 samples. Sources were T cells, B-cell-depleted T cells, or PBMCs; the material itself was cDNA or gDNA.

In the original processing: Estimation of nucleated cell counts was performed using reference gene primer amplification. Data came from immunoSEQ multiplex PCR; TCRdb stores just in-frame clones and leaves some out. V and J calls plus clone size are reproduced from that table; the DNA served to infer D and trimming. The sample has 180,000 or so clones; 70% to 80% are singletons. This receptor was obtained from a man aged 50-59 years who had recovered from COVID-19. The sequenced sample consisted of peripheral blood.

The CDR3 protein is CASSLRGRGTDTQYF. In DNA, the CDR3 is TGTGCCAGCAGCCTTAGGGGGCGCGGAACAGATACGCAGTATTTT. The chain couples TRBV6-5 to TRBJ2-3; 7 nucleotides line up with TRBD1. The CDR3 totals 15 residues. The V gene end was trimmed by 6 bases and the J gene end by 3 bases; junction bases not matched to a gene: 9. CDR1 and CDR2 from the germline V gene are MNHEY and SVGAGI.